This record concerns one T cell receptor (beta chain) sequence. These data belong to a study of blood T cell repertoires in COVID-19. As for the study in general: Samples representing acute and convalescent COVID-19 were sourced from the United States, Italy and Spain. T cells, B-cell-depleted T cells, or PBMCs provided the cDNA or gDNA that served as material.

Per the original data handling: Reference gene primer amplification gave estimated nucleated cell counts. Clones were sequenced by immunoSEQ multiplex PCR, and TCRdb holds only the in-frame ones, with some missing. Clonal size and the V and J genes are those of that table, whereas D and trimming came from the DNA. The sample records about 190,000 clones, approximately 90% being singletons. The germline V gene encodes CDR1 LNHDA and CDR2 SQIVND (reference sequence). The junction had 8 bases not matched to a gene; V was cut back by 4 bases and J by 4 bases. The length of the CDR3 is 17 residues. Sequenced input: peripheral blood. This TCR came from a man aged 30 to 39 with acute or convalescent COVID-19. The genes are TRBV19 and TRBJ2-2, with 11 nucleotides matching TRBD2. CDR3 nucleotides: TGTGCCAGTAGTAAAACCCTAGCGGGGGGACGCACCGGGGAGCTGTTTTTT. This gives the protein CASSKTLAGGRTGELFF.